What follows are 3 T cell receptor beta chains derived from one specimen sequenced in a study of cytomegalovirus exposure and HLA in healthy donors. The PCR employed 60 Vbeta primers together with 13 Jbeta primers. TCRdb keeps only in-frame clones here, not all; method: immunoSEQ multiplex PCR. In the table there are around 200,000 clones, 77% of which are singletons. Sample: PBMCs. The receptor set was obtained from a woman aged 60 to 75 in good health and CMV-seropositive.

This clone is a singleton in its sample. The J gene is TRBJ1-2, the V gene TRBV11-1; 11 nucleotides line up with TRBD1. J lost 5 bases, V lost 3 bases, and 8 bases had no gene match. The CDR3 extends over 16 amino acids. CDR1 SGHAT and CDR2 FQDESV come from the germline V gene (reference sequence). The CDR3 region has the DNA TGTGCCAGCAGCTTCCAACCGGGACAGGGGGGATATGGCTACACCTTC. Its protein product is CASSFQPGQGGYGYTF. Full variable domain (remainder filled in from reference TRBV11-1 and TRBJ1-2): EAEVAQSPRYKITEKSQAVAFWCDPISGHATLYWYRQILGQGPELLVQFQDESVVDDSQLPKDRFSAERLKGVDSTLKIQPAELGDSAMYLCASSFQPGQGGYGYTFGSGTRLTVV.

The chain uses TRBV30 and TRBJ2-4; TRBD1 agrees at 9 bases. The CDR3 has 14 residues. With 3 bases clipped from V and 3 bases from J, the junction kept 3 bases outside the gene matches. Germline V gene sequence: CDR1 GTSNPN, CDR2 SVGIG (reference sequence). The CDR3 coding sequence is TGTGCCTGGAGATTGACAGGGGGCAAAAACATTCAGTACTTC. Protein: CAWRLTGGKNIQYF.

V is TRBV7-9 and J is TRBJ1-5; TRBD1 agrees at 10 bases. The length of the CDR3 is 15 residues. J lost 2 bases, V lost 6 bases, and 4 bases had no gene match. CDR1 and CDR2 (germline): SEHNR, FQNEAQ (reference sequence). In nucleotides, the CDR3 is TGTGCCAGCAGTTTGGGACAGGGGCGCAATCAGCCCCAGCATTTT. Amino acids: CASSLGQGRNQPQHF.